These 21 T cell receptor beta chains share one sample of origin, sequenced in a study of blood T cell repertoires in COVID-19. Clones were read by immunoSEQ multiplex PCR, and TCRdb kept only the in-frame ones, dropping some. This table has about 100,000 clones, about 90% appearing once. The sequenced sample was peripheral blood. Receptors were obtained from a human donor with COVID-19, enrolled during active disease. The donor label of this sample is uncertain.

This chain connects TRBV5-1 to TRBJ1-2, with D possibly matching TRBD1 (5 bases). V dropped 4 bases and J dropped 4 bases, with 8 bases sitting between them. The germline CDR1 and CDR2 sequences are SGHRS and YFSETQ. CDR3 length: 12 amino acids. The CDR3 is CASSLDTYGYTF. The CDR3 DNA follows: TGCGCCAGCAGCCTGGACACCTATGGCTACACCTTC. Full variable domain (remainder filled in from reference TRBV5-1 and TRBJ1-2): KAGVTQTPRYLIKTRGQQVTLSCSPISGHRSVSWYQQTPGQGLQFLFEYFSETQRNKGNFPGRFSGRQFSNSRSEMNVSTLELGDSALYLCASSLDTYGYTFGSGTRLTVV.

The chain is built from TRBV4-1 and TRBJ1-5; TRBD1 agrees at 10 bases. CDR1 and CDR2 (germline): MGHRA, YSYEKL. V dropped 6 bases and J dropped 6; count of bases not matched to a gene: 5. The CDR3 consists of 14 residues. This chain's CDR3 is CASRRQGAGQPQHF. The CDR3 region has the DNA TGCGCCAGCAGAAGACAGGGGGCAGGTCAGCCCCAGCATTTT.

The rearrangement joins TRBV30 to TRBJ1-5; a weak D match, TRBD1 (5 bases). In germline, CDR1 is GTSNPN, CDR2 SVGIG (reference sequence). CDR3 length equals 13 residues. With 0 bases removed from V and 5 bases from J, the gap between germline ends came to 8 bases. CDR3 bases: TGTGCCTGGAGTGTCGGGGGGGATCAGCCCCAGCATTTT. Translating it yields CAWSVGGDQPQHF. The full variable domain, its missing parts supplied by reference TRBV30 and TRBJ1-5, is SQTIHQWPATLVQPVGSPLSLECTVEGTSNPNLYWYRQAAGRGLQLLFYSVGIGQISSEVPQNLSASRPQDRQFILSSKKLLLSDSGFYLCAWSVGGDQPQHFGDGTRLSIL.

The genes are TRBV7-9 and TRBJ1-5; D might be TRBD1 (6 bases). V lost 1 base and J 6 bases, leaving 16 bases between the germline ends. The CDR3 is made up of 16 amino acids. Germline CDR1 is SEHNR and CDR2 is FQNEAQ (reference sequence). CDR3 nucleotides: TGTGCCAGCAGCTTAGAGGCCAGTACAGGGAGTCAGCCCCAGCATTTT. As protein: CASSLEASTGSQPQHF. Together with reference TRBV7-9 and TRBJ1-5, the CDR3 gives the full variable domain: DTGVSQNPRHKITKRGQNVTFRCDPISEHNRLYWYRQTLGQGPEFLTYFQNEAQLEKSRLLSDRFSAERPKGSFSTLEIQRTEQGDSAMYLCASSLEASTGSQPQHFGDGTRLSIL.

This rearrangement joins TRBV5-4 to TRBJ2-5, with D perhaps matching TRBD2 (6 bases). Germline assignment: CDR1 SGHNT and CDR2 YYREEE (reference sequence). The length of the CDR3 is 14 residues. Trimming removed 0 bases from V and 5 bases from J, with 11 bases in between. The chain's CDR3 is CASSLAGRVETQYF. CDR3 coding DNA: TGTGCCAGCAGCTTGGCCGGGAGAGTGGAGACCCAGTACTTC.

This sequence joins TRBV19 and TRBJ1-3, with D uncertain. The CDR3 extends over 12 amino acids. V was cut by 6 bases and J by 2 bases, with 5 bases left in between. CDR1 LNHDA and CDR2 SQIVND come from the germline V gene (reference sequence). CDR3 DNA: TGTGCCAGTAGACGGGCTGGAAACACCATATATTTT. It yields the protein CASRRAGNTIYF.

The CDR3 sequence: CAWGGHNGYTF. The CDR3, as DNA: TGTGCCTGGGGGGGGCACAATGGCTACACCTTC. This chain links TRBV30 with TRBJ1-2; D is possibly TRBD1 (6 bases). Germline CDR1 is GTSNPN and CDR2 is SVGIG (reference sequence). Trimming removed 5 bases from V and 6 bases from J, with 10 bases in between. The CDR3 consists of 11 residues.

The V and J genes are TRBV6-1 and TRBJ1-2, with D uncertain. CDR3 length equals 14 residues. Germline CDR1 reads MNHNS; CDR2 reads SASEGT. V was cut by 1 base and J by 7 bases, with 13 bases left in between. The CDR3 region has the DNA TGTGCCAGCAGTGAAGAAAGTTGGGCGTTTGGCTACACCTTC. Translation: CASSEESWAFGYTF.

This rearrangement joins TRBV19 to TRBJ1-6; possibly TRBD1 for D (5 bases). Trimming shortened V by 4 bases and J by 8 bases, and 15 bases separated the two germline ends. The germline V gene has CDR1 LNHDA and CDR2 SQIVND (reference sequence). This CDR3 has 15 amino acids. CDR3 residues: CASSRGGVEDSPLHF. For the CDR3, the DNA is TGTGCCAGTAGTAGGGGGGGAGTTGAGGATTCACCCCTCCACTTT. Filled out from reference TRBV19 and TRBJ1-6, the complete variable domain reads DGGITQSPKYLFRKEGQNVTLSCEQNLNHDAMYWYRQDPGQGLRLIYYSQIVNDFQKGDIAEGYSVSREKKESFPLTVTSAQKNPTAFYLCASSRGGVEDSPLHFGNGTRLTVT.

The V and J genes are TRBV5-1 and TRBJ2-1; 8 positions match TRBD1. The germline V gene encodes CDR1 SGHRS and CDR2 YFSETQ. The CDR3 has 15 amino acids. Trimming removed 2 bases from V and 5 bases from J; junction bases left unmatched: 6. As DNA, the CDR3 is TGCGCCAGCAGCTTAGGGACAGGCGAACACAATGAGCAGTTCTTC. This sequence encodes CASSLGTGEHNEQFF.

The rearrangement links TRBV7-2 to TRBJ1-5, with TRBD1 as a possible D gene (6 bases). Germline V lookup: CDR1 SGHTA, CDR2 FQGNSA. V lost 5 bases and J lost 6, with 14 bases in between. The CDR3 extends over 14 amino acids. CDR3 sequence (DNA): TGTGCCAGCAGCGGAACAGGGTACAGTCAGCCCCAGCATTTT. It is translated as CASSGTGYSQPQHF.

The rearrangement joins TRBV27 to TRBJ1-2; 10 nucleotides align to TRBD1. Germline values: CDR1 MNHEY, CDR2 SMNVEV (reference sequence). V lost 5 bases, J lost 7 bases, and 7 bases stayed unmatched. There are 14 residues in the CDR3. The CDR3 protein is CASSTRDRGPGYTF. The CDR3 DNA is TGTGCCAGCAGTACCCGGGACAGGGGCCCTGGCTACACCTTC.

The gene calls are TRBV6-6 and TRBJ1-4; possible D gene TRBD1, 6 bases. This CDR3 contains 19 residues. V was shortened by 5 bases and J by 0 bases, with 22 bases between the two germline ends. CDR1 MNHNY and CDR2 SVGAGI come from the germline V gene (reference sequence). CDR3: CASSPRWQGLVTTNEKLFF. CDR3 DNA sequence: TGTGCCAGCAGTCCCCGGTGGCAGGGGCTAGTCACAACTAATGAAAAACTGTTTTTT.

With regard to this clone: The junction does not match germline at one end; this may be a read error. V and J are TRBV2 and TRBJ1-6; 8 nucleotides match TRBD1. Germline values: CDR1 SNHLY, CDR2 FYNNEI. The CDR3 covers 14 residues. The CDR3 DNA reads as TGTGCCAGCAGGGAAGGACAGGGATTTTCACCCCTCCACTTT. Its translation is CASREGQGFSPLHF.

The rearrangement joins TRBV2 to TRBJ2-1; 14 nucleotides agree with TRBD2. Trimming cost V 5 bases and J 5 bases; bases outside gene matches: 20. Germline V gives CDR1 SNHLY, CDR2 FYNNEI. The CDR3 spans 21 residues. The CDR3 DNA reads as TGTGCCAGCAGTCAGGACCCGGGACTAGCGGGAGAGCCTGCGCGTGACAATGAGCAGTTCTTC. This codes for CASSQDPGLAGEPARDNEQFF. Variable domain in full (rest from reference TRBV2 and TRBJ2-1): EPEVTQTPSHQVTQMGQEVILRCVPISNHLYFYWYRQILGQKVEFLVSFYNNEISEKSEIFDDQFSVERPDGSNFTLKIRSTKLEDSAMYFCASSQDPGLAGEPARDNEQFFGPGTRLTVL.

J is TRBJ1-4 and V is TRBV3-1 (or the pseudogene TRBV3-2); D gene unclear. CDR1 is LGHDT, CDR2 YNNKEL, per germline (reference sequence). Trimming shortened V by 4 bases and J by 0 bases, and 12 bases separated the two germline ends. CDR3 size: 16 residues. CDR3 in amino acids: CASSLTQVSTNEKLFF. DNA of the CDR3: TGTGCCAGCAGCCTCACACAAGTATCAACTAATGAAAAACTGTTTTTT.

The chain couples TRBV18 to TRBJ1-2, with a tentative D call TRBD1 (5 bases). The CDR3 has 14 residues. From germline, CDR1 is KGHSH and CDR2 LQKENI. V lost 6 bases and J 6 bases, leaving 17 bases between the germline ends. This chain's CDR3 is CASSPAQGTHGYTF. In DNA, the CDR3 is TGTGCCAGCTCGCCTGCGCAGGGAACGCATGGCTACACCTTC.

V usage is TRBV5-1 and J usage is TRBJ1-4; TRBD1 aligns across 9 bases. J gave up 4 bases and V 3 bases, and 7 bases lay outside the gene matches. The CDR3 is 16 residues long. Looked up from germline, CDR1 is SGHRS and CDR2 is YFSETQ. The chain's CDR3 is CASSWGDRDGNEKLFF. The CDR3 DNA is TGCGCCAGCAGCTGGGGGGACAGGGACGGTAATGAAAAACTGTTTTTT.

The rearrangement joins TRBV6-5 to TRBJ1-4; TRBD1 matches at 8 bases. The CDR3 runs to 15 residues. From germline, CDR1 is MNHEY and CDR2 SVGAGI. The trim removed 6 bases at V and 7 bases at J, leaving 10 bases unmatched. The CDR3 loop is CASRLLTGGVEKLFF. The CDR3 region has the DNA TGTGCCAGCAGACTCCTAACAGGGGGAGTTGAAAAACTGTTTTTT.

The chain recombines TRBV5-1 with TRBJ2-6; tentatively, D is TRBD1 (5 bases). Deletions cut 4 bases from V and 12 bases from J, with 17 bases between. The germline gives CDR1 SGHRS, CDR2 YFSETQ. The CDR3 sequence is 14 residues long. The DNA for the CDR3 is TGCGCCAGCAGCCCGTCAGGGCCCCCCGGCGTCCTGACTTTC. It yields the protein CASSPSGPPGVLTF.

This clone appeared a few times. This chain uses TRBV19 with TRBJ2-7; 8 nucleotides line up with TRBD1. This CDR3 region has 17 residues. V lost 0 bases and J lost 2; bases outside the gene matches: 9. Germline V gene data show CDR1 as LNHDA and CDR2 as SQIVND (reference sequence). The CDR3 here is CASSIDPGQGIPYEQYF. The CDR3 DNA follows: TGTGCCAGTAGTATAGATCCCGGACAGGGAATCCCCTACGAGCAGTACTTC.